These 5 T cell receptor beta chains originate from one sample sequenced in a study of tumour-infiltrating T cells in Burkitt lymphoma. Clones were read by immunoSEQ multiplex PCR, and TCRdb kept only the in-frame ones, dropping some. The sample includes around 15,000 clones, 70% to 80% of them seen just once. The specimen was tumor tissue. The receptors shown here come from a human donor with diffuse large B-cell lymphoma.

The J gene is TRBJ1-3, the V gene TRBV15, with D tentatively TRBD1 (5 bases). V was cut by 0 bases and J by 1 base, with 7 bases left in between. The CDR3 is made up of 15 amino acids. Germline CDR1 is LNHNV and CDR2 is YYDKDF (reference sequence). The CDR3 DNA sequence: TGTGCCACCAGCAGAGACGGGGCTTCTGGAAACACCATATATTTT. It specifies CATSRDGASGNTIYF.

This chain connects TRBV6-1 to TRBJ1-2; perhaps TRBD1 as D (6 bases). The CDR3 totals 11 residues. CDR1 and CDR2 from the germline V gene are MNHNS and SASEGT. Between the trimmed V and J ends, which lost 5 bases and 12 bases, there was a span of 13 bases. CDR3 sequence (DNA): TGTGCCAGCAGTCGTGGAACAGGGAACACCTTC. Translated: CASSRGTGNTF.

This sequence joins TRBV11-3 and TRBJ2-3; D perhaps matches TRBD1 (6 bases). Germline V CDR1 and CDR2: SGHNT, YENEEA. CDR3 size: 14 residues. Trimming shortened V by 1 base and J by 6 bases, and 11 bases separated the two germline ends. The CDR3 coding sequence is TGTGCCAGCAGCTTAGGACAGGCGTCCGATACGCAGTATTTT. Translating it yields CASSLGQASDTQYF.

The rearrangement joins TRBV10-3 to TRBJ1-1; no clear D. V lost 7 bases and J lost 0, with 9 bases in between. This CDR3 region has 13 residues. Germline V CDR1 and CDR2: ENHRY, SYGVKD. CDR3 region: CAIMTPLNTEAFF. CDR3 DNA: TGTGCCATCATGACACCTTTGAACACTGAAGCTTTCTTT.

V usage is TRBV7-2 and J usage is TRBJ1-1; perhaps TRBD1 as D (5 bases). The CDR3 extends over 16 amino acids. CDR1 is SGHTA, CDR2 FQGNSA, per germline. The germline V and J ends were trimmed by 3 bases and 0 bases, with 14 bases remaining between them. The CDR3 DNA is TGTGCCAGCAGCTTCGCAGGGACGATCATGAACACTGAAGCTTTCTTT. It yields the protein CASSFAGTIMNTEAFF.